Described below is a single TCR beta chain sequence and its context. This receptor's antigen is unknown. No base quality values were provided; no much bigger clone lies one nucleotide off. The immunoSEQ Assay, a bias-controlled multiplex PCR, was used to amplify TCRbeta CDR3 regions from genomic DNA. From the authors' description of their analysis: The number of nucleated cells in each sample was estimated from the amplification of reference gene primers within the assay. To quantify the absolute abundance of each unique TCRbeta CDR3 rearrangement, sequence reads were collapsed and filtered. For each sample, productive Simpson clonality was calculated by taking the square root of Simpson's diversity index across productive rearrangements. TCRdb provides this immuneACCESS table in a form limited to in-frame rearrangements. Some clones are lacking; in checked studies, under half of them reflect an unresolved V gene, and why the rest are absent is not known. V, J and clone size are taken as reported in that table, and D and trimming were inferred from the DNA itself. This sample holds more than 350,000 clones; approximately 88% were observed only once. Clones ranked in the top ten supply around 2.8% of the sample.

The CDR3 covers 16 residues, taking in both the cysteine and the phenylalanine. Of all the DNA, just the CDR3 is kept, 48 bases in frame from base 1. The sample originates from a study of blood T cell repertoires in COVID-19 (dated by TCRdb to about 2020). Study-level background: Samples from collaborators originated in the United States, Italy and Spain and spanned both the acute and convalescent phases of COVID-19. The prospective study material was composed of cDNA or gDNA derived from T cells, B-cell-depleted T cells, or PBMCs. Subjects who had been exposed to COVID-19, were actively infected with it, or had recovered from it provided the deeply sampled blood TCRbeta repertoires that made up the dataset. The repertoires were released in a freely available public database meant as a resource for research on the immune response to SARS-CoV-2. Samples came from the ongoing ImmuneRACE study (first 160 participants) plus 1,254 subjects from 6 global collaborators. A de-identified subject ID, COVID-19 status, age in years and sex were almost always included in the sample metadata. HLA class I and class II types, where available, came from metadata supplied by the sample provider rather than from assay-based typing.

In Seattle, one collaborating source enrolled patients while the infection was active and tracked those patients longitudinally over the course of disease. Whole blood was collected in K2EDTA tubes by collaborating institutions according to the institutions' own protocols. Collaborator samples were shipped for TCRbeta analysis as frozen whole blood, isolated PBMCs, or DNA extracted from either sample type. General study outcomes and caveats: The quantity of clinical and demographic metadata differed by source and by participant and was supplied without curation.

The receptor chain draws on TRBV21-1 and TRBJ2-1; TRBD1 is taken as the D call from the table, unchecked against the DNA. TRBV21-1 is a pseudogene segment. The sequence came from a woman aged 30 to 39 with COVID-19, enrolled during active disease. Sequencing used peripheral blood. The CDR3 protein sequence reads: CASSKLPGQGCNEQFF. The DNA sequence is as follows: TGTGCCAGCAGCAAATTACCGGGACAGGGTTGTAATGAGCAGTTCTTC.